A selection of T cell receptor beta chains follows, all from one sample in a study of cytotoxic CD8 clonotypes in ibrutinib-treated CLL. Generated by immunoSEQ multiplex PCR, the TCRdb table keeps only in-frame clones and is missing some. The sample gives some 130,000 clones, under 95% of which show up once; 10% to 14% is in the top ten. The material sequenced was PBMCs, taken after 12 months of ibrutinib treatment. The receptor source for this set is a human donor with chronic lymphocytic leukemia. CDR3s include the opening cysteine and the closing phenylalanine or tryptophan. Fields, in order: J gene, clone size, V gene, CDR3 protein. Some rows mark clone size as missing; the rest say once, few, many or name a class of expanded clone.

j_call: TRBJ2-1; clone_size: .; v_call: TRBV30; cdr3_aa: CAWTSGRNEQFF
j_call: TRBJ2-2; clone_size: .; v_call: TRBV19; cdr3_aa: CASSIGLRELFF
j_call: TRBJ2-5; clone_size: .; v_call: TRBV27; cdr3_aa: CASSLQPGGVETQYF
j_call: TRBJ2-6; clone_size: .; v_call: TRBV28; cdr3_aa: CASSSTGESGANVLTF
j_call: TRBJ1-1; clone_size: .; v_call: TRBV27; cdr3_aa: CASSFGGEAFF
j_call: TRBJ2-1; clone_size: .; v_call: TRBV7-2; cdr3_aa: CASSFGLGSHNEQFF
j_call: TRBJ1-5; clone_size: .; v_call: TRBV19; cdr3_aa: CATLGEGRNQPQHF
j_call: TRBJ1-4; clone_size: once; v_call: TRBV2; cdr3_aa: CASSGGLVFGEKLFF
j_call: TRBJ2-7; clone_size: .; v_call: TRBV15; cdr3_aa: CATSRPDSPYEQYF
j_call: TRBJ2-7; clone_size: .; v_call: TRBV19; cdr3_aa: CASSLRDDYEQYF
j_call: TRBJ2-2; clone_size: .; v_call: TRBV7-2; cdr3_aa: CASSLAPGWTGELFF
j_call: TRBJ2-5; clone_size: .; v_call: TRBV6-5; cdr3_aa: CASRGSGSQETQYF
j_call: TRBJ2-1; clone_size: .; v_call: TRBV10-1; cdr3_aa: CASNSASGRERGEQFF
j_call: TRBJ2-7; clone_size: .; v_call: TRBV11-3; cdr3_aa: CASSSGLAGSYEQYF
j_call: TRBJ2-3; clone_size: .; v_call: TRBV11-1; cdr3_aa: CASSPAASLWDTQYF
j_call: TRBJ2-1; clone_size: .; v_call: TRBV27; cdr3_aa: CASSRSGTSGRNEQFF
j_call: TRBJ1-1; clone_size: once; v_call: TRBV18; cdr3_aa: CASSPQEDTEAFF
j_call: TRBJ2-2; clone_size: .; v_call: TRBV6-6; cdr3_aa: CASSYMGGSGELFF
j_call: TRBJ2-7; clone_size: .; v_call: TRBV28; cdr3_aa: CASSPGLTYEQYF
j_call: TRBJ2-7; clone_size: .; v_call: TRBV6-1; cdr3_aa: CASSELAGADEQYF
j_call: TRBJ2-7; clone_size: once; v_call: TRBV4-1; cdr3_aa: CASSLGDRGYEQYF
j_call: TRBJ1-1; clone_size: .; v_call: TRBV29-1; cdr3_aa: CSVEGRNTEAFF
j_call: TRBJ2-7; clone_size: .; v_call: TRBV9; cdr3_aa: CASSVGRVGEQYF
j_call: TRBJ2-1; clone_size: .; v_call: TRBV7-9; cdr3_aa: CASSLMRTGSYNEQFF
j_call: TRBJ2-7; clone_size: .; v_call: TRBV2; cdr3_aa: CASLGRILLEQYF
j_call: TRBJ1-1; clone_size: once; v_call: TRBV28; cdr3_aa: CASSPGTGGFYGTEAFF
j_call: TRBJ2-7; clone_size: .; v_call: TRBV18; cdr3_aa: CASSPLGQGGLEQYF
j_call: TRBJ2-7; clone_size: .; v_call: TRBV7-9; cdr3_aa: CASSQTTGNEQYF
j_call: TRBJ2-7; clone_size: .; v_call: TRBV11-2; cdr3_aa: CASWAGTEQYF
j_call: TRBJ2-7; clone_size: .; v_call: TRBV27; cdr3_aa: CASSLRGASYEQYF
j_call: TRBJ2-7; clone_size: .; v_call: TRBV30; cdr3_aa: CAWARGGPSYEQYF
j_call: TRBJ2-2; clone_size: .; v_call: TRBV18; cdr3_aa: CASGAGMSTGELFF
j_call: TRBJ2-5; clone_size: .; v_call: TRBV9; cdr3_aa: CASSAEGVRETQYF
j_call: TRBJ1-1; clone_size: .; v_call: TRBV25-1; cdr3_aa: CASSEGAGTGITEAFF
j_call: TRBJ2-5; clone_size: .; v_call: TRBV4-3; cdr3_aa: CASSQVTGEETQYF
j_call: TRBJ2-7; clone_size: .; v_call: TRBV10-1; cdr3_aa: CASSSPGTIYEQYF
j_call: TRBJ2-3; clone_size: .; v_call: TRBV14; cdr3_aa: CASSLSTDTQYF
j_call: TRBJ2-1; clone_size: .; v_call: TRBV11-2; cdr3_aa: CASSRGPTPYNEQFF
j_call: TRBJ2-7; clone_size: .; v_call: TRBV28; cdr3_aa: CASSYIQGPSYEQYF
j_call: TRBJ2-7; clone_size: .; v_call: TRBV10-3; cdr3_aa: CASVSGARYEQYF
j_call: TRBJ2-2; clone_size: .; v_call: TRBV6-6; cdr3_aa: CAIPLTGVGTGELFF
j_call: TRBJ1-2; clone_size: .; v_call: TRBV6-5; cdr3_aa: CASRPTGFEGYTF
j_call: TRBJ1-4; clone_size: .; v_call: TRBV5-8; cdr3_aa: CASSLNQGGEKLFF
j_call: TRBJ2-3; clone_size: .; v_call: TRBV7-3; cdr3_aa: CASSSLTDTQYF
j_call: TRBJ2-6; clone_size: .; v_call: TRBV11-3; cdr3_aa: CASSLQGGAGANVLTF
j_call: TRBJ1-5; clone_size: few; v_call: TRBV7-2; cdr3_aa: CASSLQNQPQHF
j_call: TRBJ2-3; clone_size: .; v_call: TRBV9; cdr3_aa: CASSVLGGSDTQYF
j_call: TRBJ1-1; clone_size: .; v_call: TRBV4-1; cdr3_aa: CASSQDPGADTEAFF
j_call: TRBJ2-5; clone_size: .; v_call: TRBV14; cdr3_aa: CASSPRGVWGLLQYF
j_call: TRBJ2-1; clone_size: .; v_call: TRBV30; cdr3_aa: CAWNGGPLYNEQFF
j_call: TRBJ2-1; clone_size: .; v_call: TRBV5-1; cdr3_aa: CASSHQAVYEQFF
j_call: TRBJ2-3; clone_size: .; v_call: TRBV6-1; cdr3_aa: CASSPLATYTDTQYF
j_call: TRBJ1-3; clone_size: .; v_call: TRBV5-5; cdr3_aa: CASSLTEGANTIYF
j_call: TRBJ2-7; clone_size: .; v_call: TRBV9; cdr3_aa: CASSVGFDEQYF
j_call: TRBJ2-5; clone_size: .; v_call: TRBV25-1; cdr3_aa: CASEGVGETQYF